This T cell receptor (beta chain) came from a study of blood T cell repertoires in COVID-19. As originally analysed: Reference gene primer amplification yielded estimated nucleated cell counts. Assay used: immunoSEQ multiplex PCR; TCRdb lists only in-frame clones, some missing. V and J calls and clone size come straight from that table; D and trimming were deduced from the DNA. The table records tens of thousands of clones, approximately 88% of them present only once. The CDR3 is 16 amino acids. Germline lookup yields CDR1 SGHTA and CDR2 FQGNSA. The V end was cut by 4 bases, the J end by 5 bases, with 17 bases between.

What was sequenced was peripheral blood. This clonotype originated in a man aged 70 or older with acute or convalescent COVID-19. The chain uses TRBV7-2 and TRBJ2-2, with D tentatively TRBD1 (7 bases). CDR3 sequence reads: CASSWRGQGKTGELFF. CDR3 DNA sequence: TGTGCCAGCAGCTGGAGGGGGCAGGGGAAAACCGGGGAGCTGTTTTTT.